This T cell receptor (beta chain) derives from a study of T-cell memory formation after mild COVID-19. Study at large: TCR clusters mostly belonged to single donors.

Barcoded TCR alpha and TCR beta cDNA libraries with UMIs came from 5'RACE using constant-segment primers. Via MiXCR, TCRdb re-called the 5' RACE reads, giving one row per CDR3 protein. The table has about 150,000 distinct CDR3 sequences, roughly 31% seen once; the top ten hold 9.5% to 15%. Study results and caveats: There was a balanced CD4/CD8 profile in clones contracting day 15 to 85, and later expanders leaned CD4+.

With regard to this clonotype: Its matching antigen is unknown.

CDR1 and CDR2 from the germline V gene are SGDLS and YYNGEE. The CDR3 spans 15 residues. V was clipped by 0 bases and J by 0 bases, with 9 bases between them. This TCR was sampled from an adult woman who had mild COVID-19 (a few samples of this study predate the infection). Cell type and time point are not known. The V call is TRBV9, the J call TRBJ1-2, with D unresolved. The specimen was PBMCs or a T cell subset sorted from them (not recorded which). CDR3 region: CASSVGQVPNYGYTF. The CDR3 DNA reads TGTGCCAGCAGCGTAGGGCAGGTCCCTAACTATGGCTACACCTTC.